A selection of T cell receptor beta chains follows, all from one sample in a study of beta chain features in type 1 diabetes. TCRdb keeps only in-frame clones here, not all; method: immunoSEQ multiplex PCR. The sample lists approximately 130,000 clones, approximately 15% occurring once. Sequenced: central memory CD4+ T cells from blood. These receptor sequences come from a young man with type 1 diabetes. Each CDR3 is given with its conserved first and last residue.

V	J	CDR3
TRBV28	TRBJ2-1	CASSLGTYNEQFF
TRBV7-2	TRBJ2-3	CASSPAATSTDTQYF
TRBV9	TRBJ2-2	CASSVRSASNTGELFF
TRBV7-2	TRBJ2-3	CASSLGTPRTDTQYF
TRBV25-1	TRBJ1-1	CASRGTGTEAFF
TRBV2	TRBJ2-5	CASSEAWGRGETQYF
TRBV25-1	TRBJ2-3	CASRVVSGEDTQYF
TRBV7-2	TRBJ2-1	CASSLERVSNNEQFF
TRBV7-2	TRBJ2-5	CASSFIAGGAETQYF
TRBV13	TRBJ1-3	CASSQGYRGSGNTIYF
TRBV10-3	TRBJ2-5	CAISGPAQETQYF
TRBV7-9	TRBJ1-1	CASSLARRGDTEAFF
TRBV7-9	TRBJ1-1	CASSLETNTEAFF
TRBV11-2	TRBJ1-5	CASRNEASSSNQPQHF
TRBV9	TRBJ2-5	CASSVVTSGGAETQYF
TRBV25-1	TRBJ1-5	CASSELTPGQEFNQPQHF
TRBV9	TRBJ1-3	CASSVGQGQSHSGNTIYF
TRBV4-2	TRBJ1-1	CASSQKGVGNTEAFF
TRBV19	TRBJ2-3	CASSMLSNTDTQYF
TRBV27	TRBJ2-7	CASSSGFPGEQYF
TRBV19	TRBJ2-1	CASKGETGGYNEQFF
TRBV19	TRBJ2-5	CASSGRSRQETQYF
TRBV15	TRBJ1-1	CATSRDPNTEAFF
TRBV4-2	TRBJ2-2	CASSRDFNTGELFF
TRBV25-1	TRBJ2-7	CASSNPGGKQTYEQYF
TRBV7-9	TRBJ2-1	CASSSRQSSYNEQFF
TRBV10-3	TRBJ2-1	CAISERLANEQFF
TRBV7-9	TRBJ2-5	CASTPMGRQQETQYF
TRBV6-5	TRBJ1-5	CASSYGGYQPQHF
TRBV29-1	TRBJ1-1	CSVVWDMNTEAFF
TRBV9	TRBJ2-7	CASSPLGTSSTYEQYF
TRBV29-1	TRBJ2-7	CSVVAVSSYEQYF
TRBV29-1	TRBJ2-3	CSVGLAGYRGDTQYF
TRBV5-1	TRBJ2-7	CASTLAGVGNTEQYF
TRBV28	TRBJ1-2	CASSLTSVVGYGYTF
TRBV4-2	TRBJ2-3	CASSQDAGQGKIDTQYF
TRBV30	TRBJ2-3	CAWSVLGLVTDTQYF
TRBV5-4	TRBJ2-1	CASSLGGEQFF
TRBV2	TRBJ2-3	CASKALALPTDTQYF
TRBV7-2	TRBJ2-5	CASSFQGSVEETQYF
TRBV30	TRBJ2-7	CAWSAQGHEQYF
TRBV5-1	TRBJ1-2	CASSFQSNYGYTF
TRBV4-3	TRBJ1-1	CASSQESAGWKTEAFF
TRBV29-1	TRBJ2-2	CSVLTGELFF
TRBV4-1	TRBJ2-7	CKGGTSGSGEQYF
TRBV5-4	TRBJ1-4	CASSSRAQGNEKLFF
TRBV11-2	TRBJ2-5	CASSSGRNQETQYF
TRBV9	TRBJ1-6	CASADRGNSPLHF
TRBV6-7	TRBJ2-2	CASSPLTSGSPTGELFF
TRBV19	TRBJ2-3	CASGHWVDGGTDTQYF
TRBV28	TRBJ2-7	CASTPSTYEQYF
TRBV7-2	TRBJ2-1	CASSLSHNEQFF
TRBV30	TRBJ1-2	CAWSRGGGGGYTF
TRBV5-8	TRBJ1-2	CASSSDRGDIYGYTF
TRBV20-1	TRBJ2-7	CSARGPYEQYF